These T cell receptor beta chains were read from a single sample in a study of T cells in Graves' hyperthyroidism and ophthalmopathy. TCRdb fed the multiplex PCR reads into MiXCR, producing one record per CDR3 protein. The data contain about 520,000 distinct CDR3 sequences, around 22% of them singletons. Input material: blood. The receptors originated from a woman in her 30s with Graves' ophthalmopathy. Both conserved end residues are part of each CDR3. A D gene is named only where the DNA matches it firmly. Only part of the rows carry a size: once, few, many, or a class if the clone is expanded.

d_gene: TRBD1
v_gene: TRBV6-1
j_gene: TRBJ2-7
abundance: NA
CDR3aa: CASRRTGALPYEQYF
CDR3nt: TGTGCCAGCAGGCGGACAGGGGCCTTACCCTACGAGCAGTACTTC

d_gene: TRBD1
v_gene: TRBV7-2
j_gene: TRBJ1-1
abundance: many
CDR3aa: CASSFRDRGYTEAFF
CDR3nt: TGTGCCAGCAGCTTCCGGGACAGGGGATACACTGAAGCTTTCTTT

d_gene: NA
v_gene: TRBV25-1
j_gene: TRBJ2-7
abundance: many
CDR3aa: CASSDGRGSSYEQYF
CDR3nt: TGTGCCAGCAGTGACGGGCGGGGAAGCTCCTACGAGCAGTACTTC

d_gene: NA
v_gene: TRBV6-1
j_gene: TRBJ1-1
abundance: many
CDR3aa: CASSGRWGAATEAFF
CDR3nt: TGTGCCAGCAGTGGCCGGTGGGGGGCCGCGACTGAAGCTTTCTTT

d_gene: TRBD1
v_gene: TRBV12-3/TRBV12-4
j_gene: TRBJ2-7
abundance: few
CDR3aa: CASSEGTEEQYF
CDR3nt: TGTGCCAGCAGTGAAGGGACAGAAGAGCAGTACTTC

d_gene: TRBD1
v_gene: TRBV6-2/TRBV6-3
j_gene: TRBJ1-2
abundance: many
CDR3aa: CASSSGQGRGYTF
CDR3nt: TGTGCCAGCAGTTCGGGACAGGGACGCGGCTACACCTTC

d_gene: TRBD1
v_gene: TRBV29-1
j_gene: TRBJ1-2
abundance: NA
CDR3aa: CSVGAGGYNYGYTF
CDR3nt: TGCAGCGTTGGGGCAGGGGGCTATAACTATGGCTACACCTTC

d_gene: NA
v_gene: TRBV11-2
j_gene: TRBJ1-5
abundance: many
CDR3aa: CASSPLIQGENQPQHF
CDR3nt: TGTGCCAGCAGCCCGCTAATACAGGGTGAAAATCAGCCCCAGCATTTT

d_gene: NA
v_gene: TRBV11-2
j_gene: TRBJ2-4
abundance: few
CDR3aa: CASKIVLGFAKNIKYF
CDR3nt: TGTGCCAGCAAGATCGTTCTCGGTTTCGCCAAAAACATTAAGTACTTC

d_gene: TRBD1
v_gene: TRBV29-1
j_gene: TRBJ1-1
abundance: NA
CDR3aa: CSVKGGGWTEAFF
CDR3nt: TGCAGCGTTAAAGGGGGCGGGTGGACTGAAGCTTTCTTT

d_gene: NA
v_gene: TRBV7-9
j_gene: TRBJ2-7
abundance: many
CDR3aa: CASSLYPGKYEQYF
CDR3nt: TGTGCCAGCAGCTTATACCCGGGCAAGTACGAGCAGTACTTC

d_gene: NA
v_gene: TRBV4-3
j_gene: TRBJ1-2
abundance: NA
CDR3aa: CASSQDRAGDYGYTF
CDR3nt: TGCGCCAGCAGCCAAGATCGAGCAGGAGACTATGGCTACACCTTC

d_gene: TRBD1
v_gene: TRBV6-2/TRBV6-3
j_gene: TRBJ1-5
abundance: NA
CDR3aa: CASSWVRGNFRSNQPQHF
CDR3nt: TGTGCCAGCAGTTGGGTCAGGGGGAACTTTCGGAGCAATCAGCCCCAGCATTTT

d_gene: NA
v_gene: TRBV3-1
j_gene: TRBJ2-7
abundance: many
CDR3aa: CASSQGGEQYF
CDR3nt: TGTGCCAGCAGTCAGGGTGGGGAGCAGTACTTC

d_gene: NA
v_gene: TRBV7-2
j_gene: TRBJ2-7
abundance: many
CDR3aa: CASSLSNYEQYF
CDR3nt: TGTGCCAGCAGCTTAAGTAACTACGAGCAGTACTTC

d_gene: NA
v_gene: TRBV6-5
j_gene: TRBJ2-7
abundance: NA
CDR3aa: CASSYGANMYEQYF
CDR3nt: TGTGCCAGCAGTTACGGGGCCAACATGTACGAGCAGTACTTC

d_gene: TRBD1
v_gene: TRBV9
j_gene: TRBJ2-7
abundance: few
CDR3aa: CASSDGTGLNEQYF
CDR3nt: TGTGCCAGCAGCGACGGGACAGGGCTGAACGAGCAGTACTTC

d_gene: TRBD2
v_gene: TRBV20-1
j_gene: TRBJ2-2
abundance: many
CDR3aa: CSARDRGTSGGTPLTGELFF
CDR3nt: TGCAGTGCTAGAGATCGTGGGACTAGCGGGGGGACTCCACTCACCGGGGAGCTGTTTTTT

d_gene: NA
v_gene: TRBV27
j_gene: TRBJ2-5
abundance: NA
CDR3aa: CASSLYGPMGRVFKETQYF
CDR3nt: TGTGCCAGCAGTTTATACGGCCCCATGGGCAGGGTCTTTAAAGAGACCCAGTACTTC

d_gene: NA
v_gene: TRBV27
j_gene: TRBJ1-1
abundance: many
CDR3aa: CASSSHRTVNTEAFF
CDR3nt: TGTGCCAGCAGTTCTCATAGGACGGTGAACACTGAAGCTTTCTTT

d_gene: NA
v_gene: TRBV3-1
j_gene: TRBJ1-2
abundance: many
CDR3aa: CASSPVFPRGRNYGYTF
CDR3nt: TGTGCCAGCAGCCCCGTCTTTCCTCGTGGACGTAACTATGGCTACACCTTC

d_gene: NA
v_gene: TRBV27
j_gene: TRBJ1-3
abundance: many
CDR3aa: CASSEQAWGNTIYF
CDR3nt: TGTGCCAGCAGTGAACAGGCTTGGGGAAACACCATATATTTT

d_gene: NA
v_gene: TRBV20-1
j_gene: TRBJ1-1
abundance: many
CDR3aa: CSAAKEGMNTEAFF
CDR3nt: TGCAGTGCCGCAAAGGAGGGAATGAACACTGAAGCTTTCTTT

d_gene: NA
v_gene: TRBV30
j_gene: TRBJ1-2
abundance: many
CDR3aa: CAWSAEGNYGYTF
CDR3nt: TGTGCCTGGAGTGCGGAGGGGAACTATGGCTACACCTTC

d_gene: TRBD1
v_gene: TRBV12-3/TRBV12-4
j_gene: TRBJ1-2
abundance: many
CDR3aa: CASSYAGTANYGYTF
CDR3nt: TGTGCCAGCAGTTATGCCGGGACAGCGAACTATGGCTACACCTTC

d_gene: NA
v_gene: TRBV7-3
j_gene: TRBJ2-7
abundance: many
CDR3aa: CASSLLPGGTYEQYF
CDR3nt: TGTGCCAGCAGCTTGCTCCCAGGCGGAACCTACGAGCAGTACTTC

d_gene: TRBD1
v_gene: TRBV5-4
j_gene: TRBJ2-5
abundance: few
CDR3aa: CASSWDRGRRETQYF
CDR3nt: TGTGCCAGCAGCTGGGACAGGGGGCGCCGGGAGACCCAGTACTTC

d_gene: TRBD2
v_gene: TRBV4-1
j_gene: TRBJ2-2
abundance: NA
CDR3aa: CASSQGVLAGGLSNTGELFF
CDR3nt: TGCGCCAGCAGCCAAGGGGTCCTAGCGGGGGGACTTTCGAACACCGGGGAGCTGTTTTTT

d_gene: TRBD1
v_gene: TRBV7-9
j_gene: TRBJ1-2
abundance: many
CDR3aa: CASSSGTGKDYTF
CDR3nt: TGTGCCAGCAGTTCCGGGACAGGGAAAGACTACACCTTC

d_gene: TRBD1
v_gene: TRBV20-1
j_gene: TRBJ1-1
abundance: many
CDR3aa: CSARESRGLNTEAFF
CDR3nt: TGCAGTGCTAGGGAGAGCAGGGGGCTGAACACTGAAGCTTTCTTT

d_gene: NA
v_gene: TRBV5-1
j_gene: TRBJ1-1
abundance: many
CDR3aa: CASSLVGGEVSEAFF
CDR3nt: TGCGCCAGCAGCTTGGTGGGGGGTGAAGTCTCTGAAGCTTTCTTT

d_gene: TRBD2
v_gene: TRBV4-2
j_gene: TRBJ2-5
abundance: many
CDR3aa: CASSQGGLAGFQETQYF
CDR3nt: TGTGCCAGCAGCCAAGGGGGACTAGCGGGGTTCCAAGAGACCCAGTACTTC

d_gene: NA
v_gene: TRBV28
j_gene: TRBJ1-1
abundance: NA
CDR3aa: CASKVIGAKRTEAFF
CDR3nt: TGTGCCAGCAAGGTGATCGGGGCAAAGAGGACTGAAGCTTTCTTT

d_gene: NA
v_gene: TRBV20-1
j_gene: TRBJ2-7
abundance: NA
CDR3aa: CSARDANVASYEQYF
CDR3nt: TGCAGTGCTAGAGACGCAAATGTTGCCTCGTACGAGCAGTACTTC

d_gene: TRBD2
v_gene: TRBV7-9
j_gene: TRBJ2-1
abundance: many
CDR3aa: CASSLGTSGGDEQFF
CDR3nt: TGTGCCAGCAGCTTAGGTACTAGCGGGGGAGATGAGCAGTTCTTC

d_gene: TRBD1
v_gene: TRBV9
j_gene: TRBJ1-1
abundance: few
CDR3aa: CASSPTGGAWMNTEAFF
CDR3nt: TGTGCCAGCAGCCCAACAGGGGGCGCGTGGATGAACACTGAAGCTTTCTTT

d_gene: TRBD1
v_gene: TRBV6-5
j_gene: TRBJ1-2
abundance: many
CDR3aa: CASRAPGQATRGYTF
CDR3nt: TGTGCCAGCAGAGCTCCGGGACAGGCCACGAGAGGCTACACCTTC

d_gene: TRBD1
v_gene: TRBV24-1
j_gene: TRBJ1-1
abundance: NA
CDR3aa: CATRDRGETFF
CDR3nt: TGTGCCACCAGGGACAGGGGAGAGACTTTCTTT

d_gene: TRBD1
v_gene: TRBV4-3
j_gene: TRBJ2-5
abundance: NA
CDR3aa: CASSPGQGAWETQYF
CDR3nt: TGCGCCAGCAGCCCCGGACAGGGGGCGTGGGAGACCCAGTACTTC

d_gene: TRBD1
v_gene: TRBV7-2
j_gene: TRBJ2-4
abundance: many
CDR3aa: CASSLTGDPAKNIQYF
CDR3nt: TGTGCCAGCAGCCTGACAGGGGATCCGGCCAAAAACATTCAGTACTTC

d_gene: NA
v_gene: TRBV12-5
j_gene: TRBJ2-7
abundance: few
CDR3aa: CASGFQEQYF
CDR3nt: TGTGCTAGTGGTTTTCAAGAGCAGTACTTC

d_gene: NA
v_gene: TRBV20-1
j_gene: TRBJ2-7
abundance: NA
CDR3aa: CSAGTDSNSYEQYF
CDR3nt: TGCAGTGCTGGAACGGACAGCAACTCCTACGAGCAGTACTTC

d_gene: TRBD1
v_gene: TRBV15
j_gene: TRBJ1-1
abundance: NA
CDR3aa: CATSRHRDSEAFF
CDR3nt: TGTGCCACCAGCAGGCACCGGGACAGTGAAGCTTTCTTT

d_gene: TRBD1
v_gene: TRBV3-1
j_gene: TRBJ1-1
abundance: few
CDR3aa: CASSRREGAAEAFF
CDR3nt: TGTGCCAGCAGCCGACGAGAGGGGGCGGCTGAAGCTTTCTTT

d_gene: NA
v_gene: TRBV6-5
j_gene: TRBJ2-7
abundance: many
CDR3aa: CASSYEGRVYEQYF
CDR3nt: TGTGCCAGCAGTTACGAGGGAAGGGTCTACGAGCAGTACTTC